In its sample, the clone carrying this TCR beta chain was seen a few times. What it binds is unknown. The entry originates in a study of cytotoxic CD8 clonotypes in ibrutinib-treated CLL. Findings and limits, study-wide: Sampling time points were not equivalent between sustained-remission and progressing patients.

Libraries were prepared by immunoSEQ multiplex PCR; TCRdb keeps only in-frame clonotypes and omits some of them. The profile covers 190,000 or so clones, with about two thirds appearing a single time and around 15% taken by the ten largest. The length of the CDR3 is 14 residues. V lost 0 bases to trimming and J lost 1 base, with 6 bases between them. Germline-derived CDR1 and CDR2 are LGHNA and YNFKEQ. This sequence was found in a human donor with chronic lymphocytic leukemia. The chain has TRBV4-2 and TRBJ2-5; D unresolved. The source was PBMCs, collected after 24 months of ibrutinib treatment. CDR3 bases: TGTGCCAGCAGCCAAGACAATGCCCAAGAGACCCAGTACTTC. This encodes CASSQDNAQETQYF.